The table lists the clone carrying this T cell receptor beta chain with a count of one. The data are from a study of CD8 T cells in Susac syndrome. Sequencing of TCR beta was performed on blood CD8+ T cells and on blood CD4+ T cells. This CDR3 is 16 amino acids long. The V gene's germline CDR1 is DFQATT and CDR2 SNEGSKA (reference sequence). V gave up 3 bases and J gave up 0 bases, with 15 bases separating them. Reverse transcription of about 0.5 to 1 ug RNA used random hexamers. TCRdb reanalysed the immunoSEQ multiplex PCR reads using MiXCR and keeps one entry per CDR3 protein. The sample has some 300,000 distinct CDR3 sequences; roughly 90% are singletons.

Sequenced material: CD8+ T cells from PBMCs. The J gene is TRBJ1-5, the V gene TRBV20-1, with no clear D. This clonotype originated in a human donor with multiple sclerosis. The CDR3 sequence: CSASAPIDFSNQPQHF. The DNA of the CDR3 is TGCAGTGCTAGTGCTCCCATAGACTTTAGCAATCAGCCCCAGCATTTT.